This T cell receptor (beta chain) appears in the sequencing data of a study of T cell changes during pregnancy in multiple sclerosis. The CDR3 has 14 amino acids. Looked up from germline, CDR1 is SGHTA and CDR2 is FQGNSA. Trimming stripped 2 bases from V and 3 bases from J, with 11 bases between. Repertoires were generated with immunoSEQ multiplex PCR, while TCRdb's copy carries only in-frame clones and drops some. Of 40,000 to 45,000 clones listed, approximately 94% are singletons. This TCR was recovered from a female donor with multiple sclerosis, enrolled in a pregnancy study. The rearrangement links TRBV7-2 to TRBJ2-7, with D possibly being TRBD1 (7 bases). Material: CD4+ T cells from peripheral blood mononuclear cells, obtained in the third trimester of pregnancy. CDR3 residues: CASSLQGGIYEQYF. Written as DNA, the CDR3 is TGTGCCAGCAGCTTACAGGGGGGAATCTACGAGCAGTACTTC.